Each of the 6 T cell receptor beta chains below was sequenced from the same sample in a study of CD8 T cells in ankylosing spondylitis. Study-wide results and caveats: For ankylosing spondylitis blood, a TCR beta motif of about eight highly homologous variants appeared characteristic.

Their recognized antigens are unknown. Each CDR3 protein gets one entry after TCRdb re-called the 5' RACE reads with MiXCR. Here the sample spans a few hundred thousand distinct CDR3 sequences, approximately 8.2% being singletons. The sequenced sample was blood, either unsorted or a sorted T cell fraction (not recorded which). These receptors came from a male donor with ankylosing spondylitis.

This clonotype appeared a few times. J is TRBJ2-5 and V is TRBV4-1, with TRBD2 identical over 9 bases. J was trimmed by 4 bases and V by 0 bases; bases with no gene match: 9. This CDR3 comprises 17 residues. The germline CDR1 and CDR2 sequences are MGHRA and YSYEKL. The CDR3 coding sequence is TGCGCCAGCAGCCAAGATCGAGGTAGCGGGAGTGGAGAGACCCAGTACTTC. Protein: CASSQDRGSGSGETQYF.

This clonotype showed up many times. The V and J genes are TRBV28 and TRBJ2-1; the D gene is possibly TRBD2 (5 bases). The CDR3 runs to 14 residues. Germline loops: CDR1 MDHEN, CDR2 SYDVKM. Trimming removed 2 bases at V and 4 bases at J, with 9 bases between. CDR3 amino acids: CASSLVRRYNEQFF. The DNA for the CDR3 is TGTGCCAGCAGTTTAGTCAGGAGGTACAATGAGCAGTTCTTC.

This clonotype was counted ten times or more. This chain uses TRBV4-1 with TRBJ1-4; a possible D gene is TRBD1 (5 bases). Germline V CDR1 and CDR2: MGHRA, YSYEKL. The CDR3 totals 15 residues. V lost 4 bases to trimming and J lost 4 bases, with 13 bases between them. The CDR3: CASSPHRTFNEKLFF. DNA of the CDR3: TGCGCCAGCAGCCCTCACAGGACCTTTAATGAAAAACTGTTTTTT.

The V and J genes are TRBV7-8 and TRBJ1-2; no definite D call. There are 13 residues in the CDR3. In germline, CDR1 is SGHVS, CDR2 FQNEAQ. V dropped 4 bases and J dropped 3 bases, with 9 bases sitting between them. In DNA form, the CDR3 reads TGTGCCAGCAGCTCTCTTCGGGACTATGGCTACACCTTC. Residues: CASSSLRDYGYTF.

This clonotype was seen more than once but under ten times. The CDR3 protein is CASSQGVSLAIGETQYF. CDR3 sequence (DNA): TGCGCCAGCAGCCAGGGAGTGAGTCTCGCGATTGGGGAGACCCAGTACTTC. The rearrangement uses TRBV4-1 and TRBJ2-5; possible D gene TRBD2, 5 bases. The CDR3 sequence is 17 residues long. Trimming took 3 bases from V and 5 from J, leaving 22 bases between them. The germline gives CDR1 MGHRA, CDR2 YSYEKL.

The chain has TRBV7-3 and TRBJ2-3; 10 nucleotides match TRBD1. With 5 bases clipped from V and 6 bases from J, the junction kept 8 bases outside the gene matches. This CDR3 has 15 amino acids. The germline gives CDR1 SGHTA, CDR2 FQGTGA. The CDR3 DNA reads TGTGCCAGCAGCCCCCGGACAGGGGGTCGTGATACGCAGTATTTT. It specifies CASSPRTGGRDTQYF.